This TCR beta chain is from a study of cytomegalovirus exposure and HLA in healthy donors. Points from the study as a whole: A previous analysis found most TCR beta V segments productive roughly 87% or roughly 30% of the time. HLA alleles were associated with roughly 17,000 TCR beta sequences in a later analysis at 0.05 false discovery rate. Cytomegalovirus association was assigned to more than 150 TCR beta chains. Among CMV-associated TCR beta chains, most appeared HLA-restricted in a later analysis.

This CDR3 region has 18 residues. With V trimmed by 3 bases and J by 5 bases, 17 bases remained unmatched. Germline V CDR1 and CDR2: SGDLS, YYNGEE. With 60 Vbeta and 13 Jbeta primers, the PCR was carried out. Sequencing was performed with immunoSEQ multiplex PCR; in TCRdb, only in-frame clones are kept and a portion is missing. Of more than 95,000 clones detected, approximately 78% appear once; the ten largest clones hold 11%. Remarks on this clone: Its antigen remains unknown.

This sequence was found in a young man in good health and CMV-seropositive. This rearrangement joins TRBV9 to TRBJ2-7, with 10 bases identical to TRBD2. Material: PBMCs. The CDR3 DNA follows: TGTGCCAGCAGCGACGGGGTAGCGGGAGGCCCATCGGGCCACGAGCAGTACTTC. Its translation: CASSDGVAGGPSGHEQYF.